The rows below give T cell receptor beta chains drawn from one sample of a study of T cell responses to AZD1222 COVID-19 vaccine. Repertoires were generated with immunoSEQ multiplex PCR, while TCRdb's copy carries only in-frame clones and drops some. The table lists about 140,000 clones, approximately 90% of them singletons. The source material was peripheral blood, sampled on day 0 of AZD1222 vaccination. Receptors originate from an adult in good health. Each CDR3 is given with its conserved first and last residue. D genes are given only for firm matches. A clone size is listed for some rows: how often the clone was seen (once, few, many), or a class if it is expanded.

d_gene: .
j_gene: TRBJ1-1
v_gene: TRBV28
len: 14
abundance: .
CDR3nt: TGTGCCAGCAGTCCTCCCCGGGGGGGCACTGAAGCTTTCTTT
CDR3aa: CASSPPRGGTEAFF

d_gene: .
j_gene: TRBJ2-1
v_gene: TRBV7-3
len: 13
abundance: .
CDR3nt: TGTGCCAGCAGCCTCGAGAGGATTAATGAGCAGTTCTTC
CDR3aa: CASSLERINEQFF

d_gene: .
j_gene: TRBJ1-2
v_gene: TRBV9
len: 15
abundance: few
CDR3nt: TGTGCCAGCAGCGTAGGAAGCGGGACCGCCTATGGCTACACCTTC
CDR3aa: CASSVGSGTAYGYTF

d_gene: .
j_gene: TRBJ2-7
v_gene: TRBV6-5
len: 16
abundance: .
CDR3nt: TGTGCCAGCAGTTACTCGTCGATGGCAGGGTCAAGCGAGCAGTACTTC
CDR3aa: CASSYSSMAGSSEQYF

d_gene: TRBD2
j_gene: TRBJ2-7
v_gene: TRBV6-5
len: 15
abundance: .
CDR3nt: TGTGCCAGCAGTTTGAGTAGCGGGAGGAGGTACGAGCAGTACTTC
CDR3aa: CASSLSSGRRYEQYF

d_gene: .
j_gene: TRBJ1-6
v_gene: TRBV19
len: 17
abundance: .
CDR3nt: TGTGCCAGTAGTATAGGCTTGGAGGGGGTAAGGAATTCACCCCTCCACTTT
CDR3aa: CASSIGLEGVRNSPLHF

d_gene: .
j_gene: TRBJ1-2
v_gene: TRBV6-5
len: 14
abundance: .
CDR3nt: TGTGCCAGCAGTTACCTTCGGGAGGGCTATGGCTACACCTTC
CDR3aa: CASSYLREGYGYTF

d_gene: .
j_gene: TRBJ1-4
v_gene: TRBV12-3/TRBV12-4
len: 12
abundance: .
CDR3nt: TGTGCCAGCAGTTTATCAGGGTATGAACTGTTTTTT
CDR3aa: CASSLSGYELFF

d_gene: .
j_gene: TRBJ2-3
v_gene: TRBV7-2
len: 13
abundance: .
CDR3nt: TGTGCCAGCAGCCAGGACTACACAGATACGCAGTATTTT
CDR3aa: CASSQDYTDTQYF

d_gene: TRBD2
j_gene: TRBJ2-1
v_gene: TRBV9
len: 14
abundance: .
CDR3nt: TGTGCCAGCAGCCCCCGGACTAGCGGCAATGAGCAGTTCTTC
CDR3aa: CASSPRTSGNEQFF

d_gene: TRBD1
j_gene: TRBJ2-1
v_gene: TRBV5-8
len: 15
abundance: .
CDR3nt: TGTGCCAGCAGCCCGAGACAGGGTTTTCACAATGAGCAGTTCTTC
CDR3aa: CASSPRQGFHNEQFF

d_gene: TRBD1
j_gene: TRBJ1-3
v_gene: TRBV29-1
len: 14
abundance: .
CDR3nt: TGCAGCGTTCCCCCGGACAGGGCCGGAAACACCATATATTTT
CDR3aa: CSVPPDRAGNTIYF

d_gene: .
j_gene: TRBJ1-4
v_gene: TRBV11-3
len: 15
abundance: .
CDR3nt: TGTGCCAGCAGCTTAGTTGCGGCAGGGATTGAAAAACTGTTTTTT
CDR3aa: CASSLVAAGIEKLFF

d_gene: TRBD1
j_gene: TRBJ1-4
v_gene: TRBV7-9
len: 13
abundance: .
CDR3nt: TGTGCCAGCAGTTCTGAAAACAGGGGAAGGTTGTTTTTT
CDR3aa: CASSSENRGRLFF

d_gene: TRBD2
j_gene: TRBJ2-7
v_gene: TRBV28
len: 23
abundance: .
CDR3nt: TGTGCCAGCAGTTCCCGTGCCGGACAGGCACTAAAAATTAGCGGGAGGGATACCTACGAGCAGTACTTC
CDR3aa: CASSSRAGQALKISGRDTYEQYF

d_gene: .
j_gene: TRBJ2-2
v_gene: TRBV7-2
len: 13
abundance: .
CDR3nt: TGTGCCAGCAGCTTAGTAGGGTACGGGGAGCTGTTTTTT
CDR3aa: CASSLVGYGELFF

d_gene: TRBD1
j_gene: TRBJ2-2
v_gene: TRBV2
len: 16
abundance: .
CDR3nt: TGTGCCAGCAGTATCCTTCGGACAGGGGGGACCCGGGAGCTGTTTTTT
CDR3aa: CASSILRTGGTRELFF

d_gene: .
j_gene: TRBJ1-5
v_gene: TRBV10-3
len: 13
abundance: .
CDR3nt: TGTGCCACCGAGGGGGATAGCAATCAGCCCCAGCATTTT
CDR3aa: CATEGDSNQPQHF

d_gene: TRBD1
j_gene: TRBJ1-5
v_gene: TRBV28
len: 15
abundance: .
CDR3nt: TGTGCCAGCAGTTTAAGGGGACAGGGGTTTCAGCCCCAGCATTTT
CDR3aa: CASSLRGQGFQPQHF

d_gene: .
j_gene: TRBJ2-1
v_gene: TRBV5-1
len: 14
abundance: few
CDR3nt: TGCGCCAGCAGTGCTTTCACGGACGGCAATGAGCAGTTCTTC
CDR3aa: CASSAFTDGNEQFF

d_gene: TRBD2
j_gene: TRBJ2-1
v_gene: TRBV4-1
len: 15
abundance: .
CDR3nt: TGCGCCAGCAGCCAAACGGCTAGCGGTTACAATGAGCAGTTCTTC
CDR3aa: CASSQTASGYNEQFF

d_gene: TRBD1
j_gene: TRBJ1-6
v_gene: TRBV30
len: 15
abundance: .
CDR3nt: TGTGCCTGGAGTGTTAGGGGACAGCCCAATTCACCCCTCCACTTT
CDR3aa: CAWSVRGQPNSPLHF

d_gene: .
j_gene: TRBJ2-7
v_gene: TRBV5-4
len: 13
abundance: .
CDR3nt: TGTGCCAGCAGCTTGGGAGCGGATACCGAGCAGTACTTC
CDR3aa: CASSLGADTEQYF

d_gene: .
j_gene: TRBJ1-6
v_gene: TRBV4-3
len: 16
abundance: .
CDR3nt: TGCGCCAGCAGCCAGGGCAGGGCATCCTATAATTCACCCCTCCACTTT
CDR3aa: CASSQGRASYNSPLHF

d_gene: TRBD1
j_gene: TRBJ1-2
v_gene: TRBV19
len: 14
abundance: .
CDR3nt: TGTGCCAGTAGTCCTACAGGGGGCAACTATGGCTACACCTTC
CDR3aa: CASSPTGGNYGYTF

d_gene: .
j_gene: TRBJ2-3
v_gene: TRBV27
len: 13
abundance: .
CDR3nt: TGTGCCAGCAGTTTAGTGGGTTGGGATACGCAGTATTTT
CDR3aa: CASSLVGWDTQYF

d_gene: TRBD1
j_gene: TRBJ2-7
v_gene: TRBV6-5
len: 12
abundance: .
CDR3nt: TGTGCCAGCAGCCCAGGACAGGGCATTACGTACTTC
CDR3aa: CASSPGQGITYF

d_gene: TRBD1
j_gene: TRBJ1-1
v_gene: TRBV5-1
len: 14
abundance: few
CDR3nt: TGCGCCAGCAGCCCACGGACAGGGACAGGTGAAGCTTTCTTT
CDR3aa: CASSPRTGTGEAFF

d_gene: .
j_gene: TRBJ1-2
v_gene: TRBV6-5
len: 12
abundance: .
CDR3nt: TGTGCCAGCCGACAGGCTAACTATGGCTACACCTTC
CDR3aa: CASRQANYGYTF